One and the same sample provided the 26 T cell receptor beta chains below, sequenced in a study of blood T cell repertoires in COVID-19. Sequencing used immunoSEQ multiplex PCR; TCRdb keeps in-frame clones, though not all of them. The table lists about 230,000 clones, over 80% of them singletons. The sample consisted of peripheral blood. These receptors were collected from a woman in her seventies with active or convalescent COVID-19.

This chain connects TRBV2 to TRBJ2-5; D is undetermined. Deletions cut 6 bases from V and 5 bases from J, with 7 bases between. The CDR3 loop spans 11 amino acids. Germline V gene lookup returns CDR1 SNHLY and CDR2 FYNNEI. CDR3 loop: CASSLMETQYF. For the CDR3, the DNA is TGTGCCAGCAGCCTAATGGAGACCCAGTACTTC.

The J gene is TRBJ1-2, the V gene TRBV6-5; 7 bases map to TRBD1. Looked up from germline, CDR1 is MNHEY and CDR2 is SVGAGI. This CDR3 is built from 16 residues. V dropped 0 bases and J dropped 7; count of bases not matched to a gene: 11. The CDR3 protein is CASSYSHAQGDSGYTF. CDR3 bases: TGTGCCAGCAGTTACTCCCACGCCCAGGGGGACTCTGGCTACACCTTC.

The rearrangement links TRBV28 to TRBJ1-4, with D unclear. V was shortened by 3 bases and J by 0 bases, with 8 bases between the two germline ends. Germline lookup yields CDR1 MDHEN and CDR2 SYDVKM. The CDR3 loop spans 15 amino acids. Here the CDR3 reads CASSFVGATNEKLFF. The CDR3, as DNA: TGTGCCAGCAGTTTTGTGGGAGCAACTAATGAAAAACTGTTTTTT.

This sequence joins TRBV12-3 or TRBV12-4 and TRBJ2-3; TRBD2 aligns across 7 bases. J gave up 4 bases and V 10 bases, and 8 bases lay outside the gene matches. The CDR3 totals 13 residues. The CDR3 is CATTISGADTQYF. For the CDR3, the DNA is TGTGCCACCACTATAAGCGGGGCAGATACGCAGTATTTT.

The gene calls are TRBV5-6 and TRBJ2-7, with D possibly matching TRBD2 (5 bases). The CDR3 has 15 residues. V dropped 4 bases and J dropped 0 bases, with 14 bases sitting between them. CDR1 and CDR2 from the germline V gene are SGHDT and YYEEEE. Written as DNA, the CDR3 is TGTGCCAGCAGCCCCCCGACTACCAGCTCCTACGAGCAGTACTTC. It encodes CASSPPTTSSYEQYF.

The rearrangement uses TRBV2 and TRBJ1-6; tentative D call: TRBD1 (5 bases). Per the germline V gene, CDR1 is SNHLY and CDR2 is FYNNEI. CDR3 size: 14 residues. Trimming took 6 bases from V and 6 from J, leaving 12 bases between them. In DNA, the CDR3 is TGTGCCAGCAGCGCAGGGCCAAGTAATTCACCCCTCCACTTT. Translating it yields CASSAGPSNSPLHF.

This chain links TRBV5-1 with TRBJ2-3, with unresolved D. V dropped 2 bases and J dropped 2 bases, with 6 bases sitting between them. Germline CDR1 SGHRS, CDR2 YFSETQ. This CDR3 is built from 13 residues. The CDR3 DNA reads as TGCGCCAGCAGCTTCCGTTCCACAGATACGCAGTATTTT. This encodes CASSFRSTDTQYF.

V and J are TRBV30 and TRBJ2-7; TRBD1 agrees at 11 bases. The CDR3 runs 12 residues. CDR1 and CDR2 from the germline V gene are GTSNPN and SVGIG (reference sequence). Germline trimming cut 4 bases from V and 6 bases from J; bases unmatched to any gene: 2. The CDR3: CAWTGQGGEQYF. CDR3 in DNA: TGTGCCTGGACGGGACAGGGGGGCGAGCAGTACTTC.

This chain connects TRBV15 to TRBJ1-6, with D possibly being TRBD1 (6 bases). The CDR3 spans 17 residues. Trimming left V 0 bases short and J 7 bases short, with 16 bases between. Germline V gene data show CDR1 as LNHNV and CDR2 as YYDKDF (reference sequence). CDR3 region: CATSRERAGEWNSPLHF. The CDR3 DNA is TGTGCCACCAGCAGAGAACGGGCAGGGGAGTGGAATTCACCCCTCCACTTT.

This sequence joins TRBV19 and TRBJ2-6, with 13 bases that match TRBD2. The V gene's germline CDR1 is LNHDA and CDR2 SQIVND (reference sequence). Trimming at V came to 7 bases and at J to 2 bases, leaving 2 bases not matched to a gene. CDR3 length: 16 amino acids. The CDR3 here is CASKLAGGAGANVLTF. DNA for the CDR3: TGTGCCAGTAAACTAGCGGGAGGGGCTGGGGCCAACGTCCTGACTTTC.

This clone was detected only once. The chain carries TRBV30 and TRBJ2-6; a weak D match, TRBD2 (7 bases). The CDR3 sequence is 16 residues long. Germline-derived CDR1 and CDR2 are GTSNPN and SVGIG (reference sequence). V lost 7 bases to trimming and J lost 1 base, with 17 bases between them. Written as DNA, the CDR3 is TGTGCCTCAGGGGAGGGATTAGGTTCTGGGGCCAACGTCCTGACTTTC. Its translation: CASGEGLGSGANVLTF.

This clone was recorded a few times. V is TRBV6-5 and J is TRBJ2-1, with 9 bases matching TRBD1. V trimming: 6 bases; J trimming: 7 bases; junction bases outside the gene matches: 4. CDR3 size: 13 residues. Germline V gene data show CDR1 as MNHEY and CDR2 as SVGAGI. The CDR3 nucleotides read TGTGCCAGCAGACAGACAGGGGGGAATGAGCAGTTCTTC. It codes for CASRQTGGNEQFF.

This clone showed up just a few times. This sequence joins TRBV12-3 or TRBV12-4 and TRBJ1-2; no clear D. Trimming took 5 bases from V and 0 from J, leaving 4 bases between them. This CDR3 has 12 residues. The CDR3: CASSPANYGYTF. The CDR3 DNA reads as TGTGCCAGCAGTCCCGCTAACTATGGCTACACCTTC.

V is TRBV19 and J is TRBJ1-5; D is unclear. CDR3 length: 13 amino acids. Germline CDR1 LNHDA, CDR2 SQIVND (reference sequence). The V and J ends lost 2 bases and 9 bases respectively, with 11 bases between them. The CDR3 is CASSILPSRPQHF. CDR3 bases: TGTGCCAGTAGTATACTCCCGTCGCGGCCCCAGCATTTT.

A single count supports this clone. The chain joins TRBV5-4 to TRBJ2-5, with a weak D call TRBD2 (5 bases). The CDR3 is 14 residues long. V was pared by 2 bases and J by 1 base, with 9 bases between. In germline, CDR1 is SGHNT, CDR2 YYREEE (reference sequence). CDR3 bases: TGTGCCAGCAGCTTCCAGCGGATCCAAGAGACCCAGTACTTC. Protein: CASSFQRIQETQYF.

The chain carries TRBV15 and TRBJ2-1; 9 bases match TRBD2. The CDR3 is 16 residues long. Germline assignment: CDR1 LNHNV and CDR2 YYDKDF (reference sequence). The J segment lost 8 bases and the V segment lost 1 base, leaving 9 bases of the junction unmatched. The CDR3 region is CATSRASGGSGDEQFF. In DNA, the CDR3 is TGTGCCACCAGCAGAGCCAGCGGGGGGAGTGGCGATGAGCAGTTCTTC.

This clone was picked up a small number of times. V usage is TRBV5-1 and J usage is TRBJ2-5, with 7 nucleotides matching TRBD2. The ends lost 4 bases at V and 1 base at J; junction bases unmatched: 13. The CDR3 totals 17 residues. The germline V gene encodes CDR1 SGHRS and CDR2 YFSETQ. CDR3 loop: CASSDSGRGPGQETQYF. The CDR3 DNA reads TGCGCCAGCAGCGATTCAGGGAGGGGACCTGGCCAAGAGACCCAGTACTTC.

This clone has just a few counts. The chain recombines TRBV5-1 with TRBJ2-4; D is undetermined. The CDR3 is 14 amino acids. Germline assignment: CDR1 SGHRS and CDR2 YFSETQ. V was trimmed by 0 bases and J by 8 bases, leaving 12 bases between them. The CDR3 DNA is TGCGCCAGCAGCTTGGATAGAGCCCAAGACATTCAGTACTTC. Translation: CASSLDRAQDIQYF.

V usage is TRBV20-1 and J usage is TRBJ1-4; unclear D gene. Germline lookup yields CDR1 DFQATT and CDR2 SNEGSKA (reference sequence). V lost 6 bases and J 8 bases, leaving 10 bases between the germline ends. This CDR3 is 11 amino acids long. CDR3 sequence reads: CSAQANEKLFF. The CDR3 DNA reads as TGCAGTGCCCAAGCGAACGAAAAACTGTTTTTT.

The chain is built from TRBV5-4 and TRBJ1-2; 8 nucleotides agree with TRBD1. V shed 3 bases, J shed 0 bases, and the junction held 4 bases outside the gene matches. This CDR3 is 15 amino acids long. Germline CDR1 reads SGHNT; CDR2 reads YYREEE (reference sequence). Here the CDR3 DNA reads TGTGCCAGCAGCTCGCGACAGGGGTCTAACTATGGCTACACCTTC. Translated, it gives CASSSRQGSNYGYTF. Full variable domain (missing parts from reference TRBV5-4 and TRBJ1-2): ETGVTQSPTHLIKTRGQQVTLRCSSQSGHNTVSWYQQALGQGPQFIFQYYREEENGRGNFPPRFSGLQFPNYSSELNVNALELDDSALYLCASSSRQGSNYGYTFGSGTRLTVV.

This clone was recorded once. The V and J genes are TRBV11-3 and TRBJ2-7; possibly TRBD2 for D (7 bases). Per the germline V gene, CDR1 is SGHNT and CDR2 is YENEEA. This CDR3 comprises 13 residues. V lost 3 bases, J lost 2 bases, and 8 bases lay in between. The CDR3 reads CASSFGGPYEQYF. CDR3 bases: TGTGCCAGCAGCTTCGGGGGGCCCTACGAGCAGTACTTC.

Written as DNA, the CDR3 is TGTGCCACTCATTCAGGGCAGGACGGAAACACCATATATTTT. Protein product: CATHSGQDGNTIYF. The chain uses TRBV7-9 and TRBJ1-3; a weak D match, TRBD1 (5 bases). From germline, CDR1 is SEHNR and CDR2 FQNEAQ (reference sequence). V was trimmed by 10 bases and J by 4 bases, leaving 17 bases between them. The CDR3 consists of 14 residues.

This chain links TRBV19 with TRBJ2-2, with 11 bases lining up with TRBD1. Germline CDR1 and CDR2: LNHDA and SQIVND (reference sequence). The ends lost 6 bases at V and 4 bases at J; junction bases unmatched: 4. CDR3 length: 15 amino acids. CDR3 sequence: CASSGQGASTGELFF. The CDR3 nucleotides are TGTGCCAGTAGCGGACAGGGGGCGTCCACCGGGGAGCTGTTTTTT.

The V and J genes are TRBV12-3 or TRBV12-4 and TRBJ1-2, with unresolved D. Deletions cut 6 bases from V and 3 bases from J, with 11 bases between. CDR3 length equals 13 residues. The CDR3 here is CASSQTGYYGYTF. The CDR3 coding sequence is TGTGCCAGCAGCCAAACGGGGTACTATGGCTACACCTTC.

This clone has more than one count but fewer than ten. J is TRBJ2-1 and V is TRBV19; 12 nucleotides match TRBD2. Germline V gene lookup returns CDR1 LNHDA and CDR2 SQIVND (reference sequence). CDR3 length equals 15 residues. Germline trimming cut 6 bases from V and 10 bases from J; bases unmatched to any gene: 10. The CDR3 is CASSRSSGGAKEQFF. In nucleotides, the CDR3 is TGTGCCAGTAGCCGATCTAGCGGGGGGGCTAAGGAGCAGTTCTTC.

In regard to this clone: Distinct nucleotide sequences in the sample also encode this CDR3. The genes are TRBV5-1 and TRBJ2-5; 8 nucleotides agree with TRBD1. CDR1 and CDR2 from the germline V gene are SGHRS and YFSETQ. Trimming cost V 4 bases and J 1 base; bases outside gene matches: 3. The CDR3 runs 14 residues. DNA of the CDR3: TGCGCCAGCAGCCCCCAGGGGGCCCAAGAGACCCAGTACTTC. Its protein product is CASSPQGAQETQYF.